The entry below gives a single T cell receptor beta chain sequence along with its context. TCR beta CDR3 region amplification was performed from RNA transcripts. Initially, a first-round RT-PCR of the TCR CDR3 employed the HTBI primer set. TCRdb ran MiXCR on the multiplex PCR reads and lists one entry per CDR3 protein. The sample consists of hundreds of thousands of distinct CDR3 sequences, around 25% of them appearing once. The CDR3 runs to 17 residues. Germline V gene data show CDR1 as LNHDA and CDR2 as SQIVND (reference sequence). Trimming at V came to 9 bases and at J to 0 bases, leaving 8 bases not matched to a gene. This entry is derived from a study of T cells in Graves' hyperthyroidism and ophthalmopathy. With a duration under 2 months, the hyperthyroidism was newly diagnosed in patients aged 18 to 65. Any patient presenting with uncontrolled infection, other autoimmune disease, pregnancy or lactation was left out. Clinical symptoms, serum thyroxine, TRAb, thyroid ultrasound and orbital computed tomography established diagnosis.

The rearrangement joins TRBV19 to TRBJ2-3; 14 nucleotides line up with TRBD2. This TCR was sampled from a man aged 45-65 years with Graves' hyperthyroidism. Sequencing used blood. In nucleotides, the CDR3 is TGTGCCAGCACCGGGACTAGCGGGAGTTTTAGCACAGATACGCAGTATTTT. It specifies CASTGTSGSFSTDTQYF.